This TCR beta chain was obtained from a study of cytomegalovirus exposure and HLA in healthy donors. The germline V gene encodes CDR1 ENHRY and CDR2 SYGVKD. The CDR3 extends over 13 amino acids. V gave up 5 bases and J gave up 8 bases, with 10 bases separating them. As to this clone: What it binds is not known.

The PCR had 60 Vbeta and 13 Jbeta primers. This table comes from immunoSEQ multiplex PCR, and its TCRdb copy is limited to in-frame clones, with some not included. The table records approximately 140,000 clones, more than 75% of them present only once. Study results and limitations: Prior analysis indicated that the majority of TCR beta V segments exhibited productivity approximately 87% or approximately 30% of the time. The listing of approximately 160 TCR beta chains classed them as cytomegalovirus-associated.

Material: PBMCs. The chain carries TRBV10-3 and TRBJ1-6; weak D call: TRBD1 (6 bases). The origin of this receptor is a young man in good health and CMV-seronegative. CDR3 sequence (DNA): TGTGCCATCAGTTTCGAGGGGGATTCACCCCTCCACTTT. The encoded protein is CAISFEGDSPLHF.